The 20 T cell receptor beta chains in this list originate from one sample, sequenced in a study of blood T cell repertoires in COVID-19. Profiling relied on immunoSEQ multiplex PCR, and the TCRdb table lists in-frame clones only, not all of them. The repertoire holds about 200,000 clones, about 85% seen once, with about 9.4% in the top ten. The sequenced sample was peripheral blood. The receptors shown here come from a woman aged 45-65 years with COVID-19, enrolled during active disease.

This clone was counted between two and nine times. The chain couples TRBV11-2 to TRBJ1-6; D call uncertain. CDR3 size: 14 residues. V lost 2 bases and J 8 bases, leaving 10 bases between the germline ends. Germline loops: CDR1 SGHAT, CDR2 FQNNGV. In DNA form, the CDR3 reads TGTGCCAGCAGCTTACAGAACAACGATTCACCCCTCCACTTT. As protein: CASSLQNNDSPLHF. Together with reference TRBV11-2 and TRBJ1-6, the CDR3 gives the full variable domain: EAGVAQSPRYKIIEKRQSVAFWCNPISGHATLYWYQQILGQGPKLLIQFQNNGVVDDSQLPKDRFSAERLKGVDSTLKIQPAKLEDSAVYLCASSLQNNDSPLHFGNGTRLTVT.

V is TRBV19 and J is TRBJ2-1, with 8 bases that match TRBD1. Trimming took 5 bases from V and 7 from J; bases not matched to a gene: 7. CDR3 size: 14 residues. The germline V gene has CDR1 LNHDA and CDR2 SQIVND (reference sequence). In nucleotides, the CDR3 is TGTGCCAGTAGTCCCCAGGGGGCGTATAATGAGCAGTTCTTC. Its protein product is CASSPQGAYNEQFF.

The chain links TRBV5-5 to TRBJ1-1; D is perhaps TRBD1 (6 bases). V shed 3 bases and J shed 2 bases, with 11 bases lying between them. This CDR3 contains 14 residues. From germline, CDR1 is SGHKS and CDR2 YYEKEE (reference sequence). The CDR3 here is CASSSRTANTEAFF. The CDR3 DNA is TGTGCCAGCAGCTCCCGGACAGCCAACACTGAAGCTTTCTTT.

The chain carries TRBV6-5 and TRBJ2-1, with a weak D call TRBD2 (6 bases). From germline, CDR1 is MNHEY and CDR2 SVGAGI. CDR3 size: 16 residues. V was shortened by 2 bases and J by 4 bases, with 15 bases between the two germline ends. The CDR3 DNA follows: TGTGCCAGCAGTTACGCCGGGAAGCGGGCTTACAATGAGCAGTTCTTC. Its protein product is CASSYAGKRAYNEQFF.

V is TRBV21-1 and J is TRBJ1-1. TRBV21-1 is labeled a pseudogene. This CDR3 has 17 residues. The DNA for the CDR3 is TGTGCCAGCAGTCGGTGGGTTAAGGAGGGTTTGAACACTGAAGCTTTCTTT. Translating gives CASSRWVKEGLNTEAFF.

In nucleotides, the CDR3 is TGTGCCACCAGCAGAGACAGGAATCAGCCCCAGCATTTT. Protein: CATSRDRNQPQHF. The V gene is TRBV15, the J gene TRBJ1-5; D gene unclear. Looked up from germline, CDR1 is LNHNV and CDR2 is YYDKDF (reference sequence). The CDR3 sequence is 13 residues long. V was shortened by 0 bases and J by 4 bases, with 4 bases between the two germline ends.

The V and J genes are TRBV19 and TRBJ2-2; a weak D match, TRBD2 (6 bases). Trimming removed 4 bases at V and 1 base at J, with 13 bases between. Germline lookup yields CDR1 LNHDA and CDR2 SQIVND (reference sequence). The CDR3 totals 16 residues. The CDR3 sequence: CASSTRGTVNTGELFF. In DNA, the CDR3 is TGTGCCAGTAGTACTCGAGGGACTGTGAACACCGGGGAGCTGTTTTTT.

This chain links TRBV11-3 with TRBJ2-4; 8 positions agree with TRBD1. The V gene end was trimmed by 1 base and the J gene end by 5 bases; junction bases not matched to a gene: 4. The germline V gene encodes CDR1 SGHNT and CDR2 YENEEA. The CDR3 runs 15 residues. Here the CDR3 DNA reads TGTGCCAGCAGCTTAGGCAGGGGGCAGCAAAACATTCAGTACTTC. Its protein is CASSLGRGQQNIQYF.

This chain joins TRBV15 and TRBJ2-7, with D possibly matching TRBD2 (7 bases). The CDR3 contains 13 residues. Germline CDR1 LNHNV, CDR2 YYDKDF (reference sequence). V was pared by 8 bases and J by 5 bases, with 16 bases between. The CDR3 reads CATRTGGGNEQYF. In DNA form, the CDR3 reads TGTGCCACCCGGACGGGCGGGGGCAACGAGCAGTACTTC.

The chain uses TRBV28 and TRBJ1-1, with TRBD1 matching 7 bases. The CDR3 contains 16 residues. Trimming cost V 7 bases and J 0 bases; bases outside gene matches: 11. Germline CDR1 reads MDHEN; CDR2 reads SYDVKM. Here the CDR3 DNA reads TGTGCCAGCACCCTAGGGGGCCCCCAAATGAACACTGAAGCTTTCTTT. Translating it yields CASTLGGPQMNTEAFF.

The V call is TRBV5-4, the J call TRBJ1-1; no firm D call. The CDR3 is 13 amino acids. The germline V and J ends were trimmed by 5 bases and 1 base, with 9 bases remaining between them. Germline CDR1 and CDR2: SGHNT and YYREEE (reference sequence). CDR3 sequence reads: CASSLVPNTEAFF. The CDR3 DNA follows: TGTGCCAGCAGTCTCGTTCCGAACACTGAAGCTTTCTTT.

The CDR3 loop is CASTMIHGDTGELFF. The CDR3 DNA follows: TGTGCCAGTACAATGATCCACGGGGACACCGGGGAGCTGTTTTTT. The V and J genes are TRBV19 and TRBJ2-2, with D possibly TRBD2 on 5 matching bases. Trimming cost V 7 bases and J 3 bases, with 15 bases left between them. Germline CDR1 and CDR2: LNHDA and SQIVND (reference sequence). The CDR3 consists of 15 residues.

Only one count was recorded for this clone. This chain links TRBV18 with TRBJ1-4, with TRBD1 matching 7 bases. The CDR3 is 15 amino acids. Germline-derived CDR1 and CDR2 are KGHSH and LQKENI. V lost 3 bases and J lost 8; bases outside the gene matches: 9. The CDR3 loop is CASSPTTGMGEKLFF. CDR3 nucleotides: TGTGCCAGCTCACCGACGACAGGGATGGGGGAAAAACTGTTTTTT.

The chain employs TRBV28 and TRBJ1-6; D gene ambiguous. V lost 7 bases to trimming and J lost 0 bases, with 10 bases between them. CDR1 MDHEN and CDR2 SYDVKM come from the germline V gene. The CDR3 totals 15 residues. CDR3 coding DNA: TGTGCCAGCAACCGCGCTAGCTCCTATAATTCACCCCTCCACTTT. It specifies CASNRASSYNSPLHF. The full variable domain, in which reference TRBV28 and TRBJ1-6 provide the parts outside the CDR3, is DVKVTQSSRYLVKRTGEKVFLECVQDMDHENMFWYRQDPGLGLRLIYFSYDVKMKEKGDIPEGYSVSREKKERFSLILESASTNQTSMYLCASNRASSYNSPLHFGNGTRLTVT.

The J gene is TRBJ2-3, the V gene TRBV9, with TRBD2 as a possible D gene (6 bases). Trimming stripped 3 bases from V and 6 bases from J, with 14 bases between. The CDR3 totals 14 residues. From germline, CDR1 is SGDLS and CDR2 YYNGEE. CDR3 sequence (DNA): TGTGCCAGCAGCGCCCGACTAGGAGGGGATACGCAGTATTTT. Translated, it gives CASSARLGGDTQYF.

This chain joins TRBV3-1 (or the pseudogene TRBV3-2) and TRBJ2-5, with 8 bases fitting TRBD1. Germline trimming cut 1 base from V and 2 bases from J; bases unmatched to any gene: 12. Germline values: CDR1 LGHDT, CDR2 YNNKEL (reference sequence). CDR3 length: 18 amino acids. CDR3 DNA sequence: TGTGCCAGCAGCCAAGGCTTAATCCTAACAGGGGGACAAGAGACCCAGTACTTC. It specifies CASSQGLILTGGQETQYF.

This sequence joins TRBV4-3 and TRBJ1-2; 10 positions agree with TRBD1. Germline values: CDR1 LGHNA, CDR2 YSLEER. This CDR3 is 15 amino acids long. The V gene end was trimmed by 0 bases and the J gene end by 5 bases; junction bases not matched to a gene: 3. This CDR3 reads CASSQEDRGLYGYTF. The CDR3, as DNA: TGCGCCAGCAGCCAAGAAGACAGGGGGCTGTATGGCTACACCTTC.

This clone came up a few times. The genes are TRBV5-4 and TRBJ1-6; no firm D call. Germline V gives CDR1 SGHNT, CDR2 YYREEE (reference sequence). Trimming left V 2 bases short and J 8 bases short, with 11 bases between. This CDR3 is 14 amino acids long. Here the CDR3 reads CASSFTVRDSPLHF. The CDR3 DNA reads as TGTGCCAGCAGCTTCACGGTTCGGGATTCACCCCTCCACTTT.

This sequence joins TRBV28 and TRBJ2-3; 9 bases agree with TRBD2. Germline trimming cut 6 bases from V and 4 bases from J; bases unmatched to any gene: 5. The germline V gene has CDR1 MDHEN and CDR2 SYDVKM. CDR3 length: 14 amino acids. CDR3 loop: CASSFRLAADTQYF. In DNA, the CDR3 is TGTGCCAGCAGCTTTCGACTAGCGGCAGATACGCAGTATTTT.

This clone was observed at least ten times. V and J are TRBV7-3 and TRBJ2-2; tentatively, D is TRBD1 (6 bases). Germline CDR1 SGHTA, CDR2 FQGTGA. Trimming removed 0 bases from V and 4 bases from J, with 6 bases in between. There are 14 residues in the CDR3. DNA of the CDR3: TGTGCCAGCAGCTTAACAGGGGGCACCGGGGAGCTGTTTTTT. Translated, it gives CASSLTGGTGELFF.